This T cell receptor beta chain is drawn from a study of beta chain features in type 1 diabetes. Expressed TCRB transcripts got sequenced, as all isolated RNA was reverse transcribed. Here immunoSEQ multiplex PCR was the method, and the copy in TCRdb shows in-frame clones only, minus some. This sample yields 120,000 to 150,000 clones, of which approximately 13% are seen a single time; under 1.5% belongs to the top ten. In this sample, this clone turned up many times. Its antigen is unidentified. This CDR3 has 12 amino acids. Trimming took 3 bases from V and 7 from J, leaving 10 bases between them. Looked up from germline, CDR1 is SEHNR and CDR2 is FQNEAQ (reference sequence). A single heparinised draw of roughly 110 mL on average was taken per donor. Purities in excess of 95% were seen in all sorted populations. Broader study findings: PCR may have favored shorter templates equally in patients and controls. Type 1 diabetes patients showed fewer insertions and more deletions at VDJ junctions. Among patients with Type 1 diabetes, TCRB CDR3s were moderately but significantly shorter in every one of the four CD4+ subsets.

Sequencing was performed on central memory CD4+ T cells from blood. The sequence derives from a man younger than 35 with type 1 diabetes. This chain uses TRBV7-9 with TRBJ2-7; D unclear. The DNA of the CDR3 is TGTGCCAGCAGCTTCGATCGTGGGGAGCAGTACTTC. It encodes CASSFDRGEQYF.